These 31 T cell receptor beta chains came from one sample sequenced in a study of vaccination effects on CD4 cells after COVID-19. The method was immunoSEQ multiplex PCR; TCRdb's version includes in-frame clones alone and lacks a portion of them. Here the sample spans about 70,000 clones, under 85% being singletons. The antigens of these receptors remain unknown. Viral peptide pool expansion of antigen-specific CD4+ T cells preceded sequencing in the ViraFEST assay. Between days 10 and 11 of culture, CD4+ T cells were separated out. The individual was infected with SARS-CoV-2 between March and December 2020, as confirmed by PCR. The source was CD4+ T cells from PBMCs cultured with HIV peptides, collected before COVID-19 vaccination. Subset given: HIV-1 Nef peptide pool negative control/reference culture. All receptors come from a human donor who had a prior SARS-CoV-2 infection.

J is TRBJ1-6 and V is TRBV5-4, with 12 bases fitting TRBD1. The CDR3 runs to 16 residues. The ends lost 5 bases at V and 8 bases at J; junction bases unmatched: 8. Germline V gives CDR1 SGHNT, CDR2 YYREEE (reference sequence). The CDR3 DNA is TGTGCCAGCAGGCGGACCGGGACAGGGGGCGATTCACCCCTCCACTTT. It is translated as CASRRTGTGGDSPLHF.

The rearrangement links TRBV7-2 to TRBJ2-7; no clear D. V was pared by 2 bases and J by 3 bases, with 14 bases between. The CDR3 is 15 residues long. Germline V gene sequence: CDR1 SGHTA, CDR2 FQGNSA. CDR3 residues: CASSLRYTADYEQYF. The CDR3 DNA reads as TGTGCCAGCAGCTTAAGGTATACGGCGGACTACGAGCAGTACTTC.

A single count supports this clone. This chain connects TRBV6-6 to TRBJ1-5; D perhaps matches TRBD1 (5 bases). The germline V gene encodes CDR1 MNHNY and CDR2 SVGAGI (reference sequence). V lost 2 bases and J 6 bases, leaving 17 bases between the germline ends. The CDR3 is 16 amino acids. CDR3 nucleotides: TGTGCCAGCAGTTACCCGACCGGGGCTAGGGGTCAGCCCCAGCATTTT. Protein sequence: CASSYPTGARGQPQHF.

This rearrangement joins TRBV30 to TRBJ1-5; tentatively, D is TRBD1 (6 bases). The ends were cut back, 5 bases at V and 5 bases at J, with 13 bases in the middle. CDR3 size: 13 residues. Per the germline V gene, CDR1 is GTSNPN and CDR2 is SVGIG (reference sequence). CDR3 nucleotides: TGTGCCTGGTCAGGGGTGGGTGATCAGCCCCAGCATTTT. Encoded protein: CAWSGVGDQPQHF.

The chain employs TRBV7-2 and TRBJ2-1, with D maybe TRBD2 (8 bases). CDR3 size: 12 residues. Trimming shortened V by 6 bases and J by 14 bases, and 17 bases separated the two germline ends. Germline V CDR1 and CDR2: SGHTA, FQGNSA. CDR3 region: CASSHYRGLEFF. CDR3 nucleotides: TGTGCCAGCAGTCATTACAGGGGACTAGAGTTCTTC.

The chain joins TRBV9 to TRBJ2-3; D ambiguous. V dropped 0 bases and J dropped 6 bases, with 11 bases sitting between them. The germline CDR1 and CDR2 sequences are SGDLS and YYNGEE. This CDR3 region has 14 residues. The CDR3, as DNA: TGTGCCAGCAGCGTAGGGGGTTCTCCGGATACGCAGTATTTT. Encoded protein: CASSVGGSPDTQYF.

This chain joins TRBV19 and TRBJ2-3; the D gene is possibly TRBD1 (5 bases). The CDR3 consists of 11 residues. V was shortened by 8 bases and J by 5 bases, with 8 bases between the two germline ends. The germline gives CDR1 LNHDA, CDR2 SQIVND (reference sequence). CDR3 in amino acids: CASQGEDTQYF. The CDR3 DNA follows: TGTGCCAGTCAGGGCGAAGATACGCAGTATTTT. Full variable domain (outside the CDR3, taken from reference TRBV19 and TRBJ2-3): DGGITQSPKYLFRKEGQNVTLSCEQNLNHDAMYWYRQDPGQGLRLIYYSQIVNDFQKGDIAEGYSVSREKKESFPLTVTSAQKNPTAFYLCASQGEDTQYFGPGTRLTVL.

The chain carries TRBV7-9 and TRBJ2-1; 15 bases align to TRBD2. CDR1 and CDR2 (germline): SEHNR, FQNEAQ (reference sequence). The CDR3 sequence is 15 residues long. After removal of 5 bases from V and 7 bases from J, the junction contained 3 bases not matched to a gene. The DNA for the CDR3 is TGTGCCAGCAGCCTGGGACTAGCGGGAGGTAATGAGCAGTTCTTC. Translating it yields CASSLGLAGGNEQFF.

V gene TRBV7-9 combines with J gene TRBJ2-4; D remains unclear. The CDR3 is 14 residues long. Trimming shortened V by 4 bases and J by 8 bases, and 15 bases separated the two germline ends. In germline, CDR1 is SEHNR, CDR2 FQNEAQ (reference sequence). The CDR3 protein is CASSSLQERDIQYF. Written as DNA, the CDR3 is TGTGCCAGCAGCTCCCTTCAAGAGCGAGACATTCAGTACTTC.

The chain uses TRBV6-5 and TRBJ1-3; D not resolved. Germline V gene lookup returns CDR1 MNHEY and CDR2 SVGAGI. This CDR3 contains 14 residues. V was pared by 8 bases and J by 0 bases, with 11 bases between. CDR3 nucleotides: TGTGCCAGCCTCCCGGGCGGCTCTGGAAACACCATATATTTT. This translates into CASLPGGSGNTIYF.

The rearrangement joins TRBV3-1 (or the pseudogene TRBV3-2) to TRBJ2-2; tentative D call: TRBD1 (6 bases). CDR1 and CDR2 (germline): LGHDT, YNNKEL (reference sequence). Trimming pared 3 bases from V and 0 bases from J, leaving 11 bases between. The CDR3 covers 16 residues. CDR3 bases: TGTGCCAGCAGCCAGGACAGACCACCGAACACCGGGGAGCTGTTTTTT. This gives the protein CASSQDRPPNTGELFF.

The rearrangement joins TRBV14 to TRBJ1-2; tentative D call: TRBD1 (5 bases). CDR3 length: 15 residues. The V end lost 0 bases, the J end lost 5 bases, and 13 bases lay between the germline ends. CDR1 SGHDN and CDR2 FVKESK come from the germline V gene. The CDR3 reads CASSQDRWGKYGYTF. The CDR3 DNA reads as TGTGCCAGCAGCCAAGATCGCTGGGGGAAATATGGCTACACCTTC. Based on the CDR3 plus reference TRBV14 and TRBJ1-2, the full variable domain is EAGVTQFPSHSVIEKGQTVTLRCDPISGHDNLYWYRRVMGKEIKFLLHFVKESKQDESGMPNNRFLAERTGGTYSTLKVQPAELEDSGVYFCASSQDRWGKYGYTFGSGTRLTVV.

Only a few counts were recorded for this clone. The chain recombines TRBV7-9 with TRBJ1-2, with TRBD1 matching over 7 bases. The CDR3 has 14 residues. V lost 5 bases to trimming and J lost 2 bases; unmatched junction nucleotides: 5. Germline V lookup: CDR1 SEHNR, CDR2 FQNEAQ (reference sequence). This CDR3 reads CASSPGTANYGYTF. For the CDR3, the DNA is TGTGCCAGCAGCCCAGGGACAGCCAACTATGGCTACACCTTC.

The chain recombines TRBV2 with TRBJ1-2, with D possibly TRBD1 on 5 matching bases. With 8 bases removed from V and 7 bases from J, the gap between germline ends came to 14 bases. Germline V gives CDR1 SNHLY, CDR2 FYNNEI. CDR3 length: 12 amino acids. In DNA form, the CDR3 reads TGTGCCAGCTCGGGGACGCTATTTGGCTACACCTTC. This sequence encodes CASSGTLFGYTF.

The rearrangement uses TRBV5-1 and TRBJ2-1; D is unresolved. Trimming shortened V by 5 bases and J by 0 bases, and 6 bases separated the two germline ends. The length of the CDR3 is 13 residues. Germline assignment: CDR1 SGHRS and CDR2 YFSETQ. CDR3 sequence: CASREFSYNEQFF. CDR3 in DNA: TGCGCCAGCAGGGAGTTCTCCTACAATGAGCAGTTCTTC.

This clone was counted only a few times. The chain employs TRBV6-5 and TRBJ2-7; 7 positions agree with TRBD1. In germline, CDR1 is MNHEY, CDR2 SVGAGI. V dropped 6 bases and J dropped 3; count of bases not matched to a gene: 5. The CDR3 covers 13 residues. The CDR3: CASRQGQVYEQYF. Written as DNA, the CDR3 is TGTGCCAGCAGACAAGGACAGGTCTACGAGCAGTACTTC.

The V call is TRBV5-1, the J call TRBJ2-1, with D maybe TRBD2 (5 bases). With 2 bases removed from V and 9 bases from J, the gap between germline ends came to 9 bases. Germline CDR1 SGHRS, CDR2 YFSETQ. The CDR3 is 12 residues long. This chain's CDR3 is CASSFGGREQFF. The CDR3 region has the DNA TGCGCCAGCAGCTTTGGCGGGCGTGAGCAGTTCTTC.

This clone was recorded only once. This chain links TRBV7-2 with TRBJ1-2; D gene unclear. The CDR3 has 12 amino acids. Trimming pared 4 bases from V and 5 bases from J, leaving 8 bases between. CDR1 and CDR2 from the germline V gene are SGHTA and FQGNSA. CDR3 residues: CASSSPGYGYTF. CDR3 sequence (DNA): TGTGCCAGCAGCTCCCCGGGATATGGCTACACCTTC.

This clone was seen only once. This chain connects TRBV5-5 to TRBJ1-1; D is uncertain. V lost 5 bases, J lost 6 bases, and 17 bases lay in between. The CDR3 has 14 amino acids. CDR1 and CDR2 (germline): SGHKS, YYEKEE (reference sequence). This CDR3 reads CASRAFVLEAEAFF. CDR3 sequence (DNA): TGTGCCAGCAGGGCCTTTGTGCTTGAGGCTGAAGCTTTCTTT.

J is TRBJ2-7 and V is TRBV9; 8 bases match TRBD1. Unmatched junction bases numbered 3, after V lost 1 base and J lost 0 bases. The CDR3 length is 15 residues. CDR1 is SGDLS, CDR2 YYNGEE, per germline. The CDR3 DNA sequence: TGTGCCAGCAGCGTATCTGGACAGGGCTCCTACGAGCAGTACTTC. Encoded protein: CASSVSGQGSYEQYF.

The rearrangement joins TRBV6-6 to TRBJ2-1; D perhaps matches TRBD2 (6 bases). This CDR3 has 14 residues. Germline assignment: CDR1 MNHNY and CDR2 SVGAGI (reference sequence). V lost 7 bases and J lost 8, with 18 bases in between. The CDR3 spells CASKLRTGGHEQFF. In DNA, the CDR3 is TGTGCCAGCAAGTTACGAACCGGGGGACATGAGCAGTTCTTC.

The chain combines TRBV7-2 with TRBJ2-3; TRBD1 or TRBD2 may be the D gene (5 bases each). V was trimmed by 5 bases and J by 1 base, leaving 10 bases between them. This CDR3 contains 14 residues. Germline V CDR1 and CDR2: SGHTA, FQGNSA. In DNA, the CDR3 is TGTGCCAGCAGCCTATGGGACGGCACAGATACGCAGTATTTT. Translation gives CASSLWDGTDTQYF.

This clone showed up just once. CDR3 protein: CASSLLLAGGTGELFF. The CDR3 DNA reads TGTGCCAGCAGCTTACTACTAGCGGGAGGCACCGGGGAGCTGTTTTTT. The rearrangement joins TRBV7-9 to TRBJ2-2; TRBD2 agrees at 12 bases. The CDR3 length is 16 residues. In germline, CDR1 is SEHNR, CDR2 FQNEAQ (reference sequence). Unmatched junction bases numbered 2, after V lost 2 bases and J lost 4 bases. Together with reference TRBV7-9 and TRBJ2-2, the CDR3 gives the full variable domain: DTGVSQNPRHKITKRGQNVTFRCDPISEHNRLYWYRQTLGQGPEFLTYFQNEAQLEKSRLLSDRFSAERPKGSFSTLEIQRTEQGDSAMYLCASSLLLAGGTGELFFGEGSRLTVL.

The sample holds a few counts of this clone. The chain uses TRBV25-1 and TRBJ1-1, with D possibly TRBD1 on 5 matching bases. From germline, CDR1 is MGHDK and CDR2 SYGVNS. CDR3 length equals 15 residues. V was clipped by 6 bases and J by 2 bases, with 16 bases between them. Written as DNA, the CDR3 is TGTGCCAGCAGCCCGCGGGGGGGAAAAAACACTGAAGCTTTCTTT. It encodes CASSPRGGKNTEAFF. The whole variable domain, remainder taken from reference TRBV25-1 and TRBJ1-1, is EADIYQTPRYLVIGTGKKITLECSQTMGHDKMYWYQQDPGMELHLIHYSYGVNSTEKGDLSSESTVSRIRTEHFPLTLESARPSHTSQYLCASSPRGGKNTEAFFGQGTRLTVV.

J is TRBJ1-1 and V is TRBV6-6; TRBD1 might be the D (5 bases). The CDR3 totals 15 residues. Deletions cut 6 bases from V and 1 base from J, with 15 bases between. Germline V gene sequence: CDR1 MNHNY, CDR2 SVGAGI (reference sequence). The CDR3 nucleotides are TGTGCCAGCAGACCCGGACACTTCAAGAACACTGAAGCTTTCTTT. Its translation is CASRPGHFKNTEAFF.

The rearrangement links TRBV12-3 or TRBV12-4 to TRBJ2-5, with 7 bases that match TRBD1. The CDR3 totals 13 residues. The V gene end was trimmed by 2 bases and the J gene end by 3 bases; junction bases not matched to a gene: 0. CDR3 amino acids: CASSLTGEETQYF. The CDR3 DNA reads as TGTGCCAGCAGTTTAACAGGGGAAGAGACCCAGTACTTC.

This clone was seen just once. V and J are TRBV30 and TRBJ2-5, with 7 positions matching TRBD2. This CDR3 comprises 14 residues. Per the germline V gene, CDR1 is GTSNPN and CDR2 is SVGIG (reference sequence). J was trimmed by 3 bases and V by 3 bases; bases with no gene match: 7. The CDR3 region has the DNA TGTGCCTGGAGAAGGTCCAGCGGGGAAGAGACCCAGTACTTC. Translated: CAWRRSSGEETQYF.

The chain is built from TRBV20-1 and TRBJ2-7; either TRBD1 or TRBD2 may supply D (6 bases each). Germline lookup yields CDR1 DFQATT and CDR2 SNEGSKA (reference sequence). The CDR3 is 13 amino acids. V dropped 3 bases and J dropped 0 bases, with 9 bases sitting between them. CDR3 sequence (DNA): TGCAGTGCTAGTTCGGGGGCCTCCTACGAGCAGTACTTC. This translates into CSASSGASYEQYF.

The chain carries TRBV5-1 and TRBJ2-1; TRBD2 agrees at 7 bases. The germline CDR1 and CDR2 sequences are SGHRS and YFSETQ. The CDR3 extends over 16 amino acids. Trimming took 0 bases from V and 6 from J; bases not matched to a gene: 9. The CDR3 is CASSLGGGSRVNEQFF. In DNA form, the CDR3 reads TGCGCCAGCAGCTTGGGGGGCGGGAGTCGTGTCAATGAGCAGTTCTTC.

This CDR3 reads CASSLDAATDTQYF. For the CDR3, the DNA is TGTGCCAGCAGCTTGGACGCGGCCACAGATACGCAGTATTTT. The chain is built from TRBV7-3 and TRBJ2-3; D gene ambiguous. This CDR3 contains 14 residues. Germline V CDR1 and CDR2: SGHTA, FQGTGA. Trimming cost V 3 bases and J 2 bases, with 9 bases left between them.

This clone has only a few counts. The CDR3 loop reads CAKPTAAYEQYF. CDR3 DNA sequence: TGCGCCAAGCCGACGGCGGCCTACGAGCAGTACTTC. The chain carries TRBV10-1 and TRBJ2-7; no definite D call. In germline, CDR1 is WNHNN, CDR2 SYGVQD (reference sequence). The CDR3 contains 12 residues. Trimming left V 10 bases short and J 2 bases short, with 12 bases between.